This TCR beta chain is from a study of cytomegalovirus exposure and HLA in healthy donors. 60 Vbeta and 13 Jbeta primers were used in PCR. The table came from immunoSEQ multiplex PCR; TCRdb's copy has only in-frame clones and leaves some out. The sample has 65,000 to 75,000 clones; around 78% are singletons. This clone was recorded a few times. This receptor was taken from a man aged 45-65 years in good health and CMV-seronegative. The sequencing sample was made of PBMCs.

The CDR3 DNA is TGTGCCAGCAGCCAAGATTCCGGACAGCTGACCTATCCTTCAGGCCTCCACTTT. Its protein is CASSQDSGQLTYPSGLHF. V and J are TRBV4-2 and TRBJ1-6; perhaps TRBD1 as D (6 bases). The CDR3 spans 18 residues. Germline V gene lookup returns CDR1 LGHNA and CDR2 YNFKEQ. V dropped 0 bases and J dropped 15 bases, with 27 bases sitting between them.